These 30 T cell receptor beta chains were all obtained from the same sample, sequenced in a study of blood T cell repertoires in COVID-19. TCRdb keeps only in-frame clones here, not all; method: immunoSEQ multiplex PCR. The sample has about 270,000 clones; 85% to 90% are singletons. Material: PBMCs or T cells enriched from blood (not recorded which). These TCRs come from a woman aged 25 to 39 with acute COVID-19.

This clone has ten or more counts. The chain carries TRBV2 and TRBJ2-3, with 8 bases that match TRBD2. Unmatched junction bases numbered 8, after V lost 0 bases and J lost 0 bases. The CDR3 has 18 residues. Germline loops: CDR1 SNHLY, CDR2 FYNNEI. The CDR3 reads CASSEAEGSGESTDTQYF. CDR3 nucleotides: TGTGCCAGCAGTGAAGCGGAGGGTAGCGGGGAAAGCACAGATACGCAGTATTTT.

This clone was seen more than once but under ten times. The rearrangement joins TRBV5-4 to TRBJ1-1; a possible D gene is TRBD1 (5 bases). The V end was cut by 4 bases, the J end by 7 bases, with 17 bases between. The CDR3 consists of 14 residues. CDR1 and CDR2 from the germline V gene are SGHNT and YYREEE (reference sequence). CDR3 loop: CASSDRQSLSEAFF. The CDR3 DNA follows: TGTGCCAGCAGCGACCGACAGAGTTTGAGTGAAGCTTTCTTT. The entire variable domain, with the rest obtained from reference TRBV5-4 and TRBJ1-1, is as follows: ETGVTQSPTHLIKTRGQQVTLRCSSQSGHNTVSWYQQALGQGPQFIFQYYREEENGRGNFPPRFSGLQFPNYSSELNVNALELDDSALYLCASSDRQSLSEAFFGQGTRLTVV.

The V and J genes are TRBV9 and TRBJ2-7; 9 nucleotides agree with TRBD1. Germline CDR1 reads SGDLS; CDR2 reads YYNGEE. The CDR3 is 14 amino acids. Trimming at V came to 4 bases and at J to 4 bases, leaving 6 bases not matched to a gene. The CDR3 DNA is TGTGCCAGCAGCCTAACGACAGGGGGGTACGAGCAGTACTTC. Protein sequence: CASSLTTGGYEQYF.

This clone was counted once. The J gene is TRBJ1-1, the V gene TRBV6-2 or TRBV6-3; D perhaps matches TRBD1 (5 bases). V lost 3 bases and J lost 4, with 15 bases in between. The CDR3 loop spans 15 amino acids. Germline CDR1 and CDR2: MNHEY and SVGEGT. CDR3 region: CASSYYRAGGTEAFF. The CDR3 bases are TGTGCCAGCAGTTATTACCGGGCCGGGGGCACTGAAGCTTTCTTT.

The chain is built from TRBV28 and TRBJ1-2, with TRBD1 matching 7 bases. CDR3 length equals 16 residues. Germline CDR1 reads MDHEN; CDR2 reads SYDVKM. V lost 5 bases and J lost 6; bases outside the gene matches: 15. The CDR3 coding sequence is TGTGCCAGCAGTCCAAAATTCCGGGACAGTAGTGATGGCTACACCTTC. It is translated as CASSPKFRDSSDGYTF.

CDR3 DNA sequence: TGTGCCAGTAGTAAGGTAGGACTCCTCTACGAGCAGTACTTC. Its protein is CASSKVGLLYEQYF. The V gene is TRBV19, the J gene TRBJ2-7; a weak D match, TRBD2 (5 bases). CDR1 is LNHDA, CDR2 SQIVND, per germline (reference sequence). Trimming cost V 4 bases and J 3 bases, with 13 bases left between them. The CDR3 contains 14 residues.

The rearrangement links TRBV3-1 (or the pseudogene TRBV3-2) to TRBJ2-7; no clear D gene. The CDR3 is 12 amino acids. The germline CDR1 and CDR2 sequences are LGHDT and YNNKEL (reference sequence). Trimming pared 1 base from V and 3 bases from J, leaving 4 bases between. The CDR3: CASSQANYEQYF. The CDR3, as DNA: TGTGCCAGCAGCCAAGCTAACTACGAGCAGTACTTC.

The rearrangement joins TRBV5-1 to TRBJ2-4; D possibly corresponds to TRBD1 (6 bases). The CDR3 loop spans 14 amino acids. V was trimmed by 0 bases and J by 8 bases, leaving 12 bases between them. The germline V gene encodes CDR1 SGHRS and CDR2 YFSETQ. The CDR3, as DNA: TGCGCCAGCAGCTTGGCCAGGGGAGAAGACATTCAGTACTTC. Its protein is CASSLARGEDIQYF.

The chain uses TRBV4-3 and TRBJ2-3, with 10 bases matching TRBD2. The V and J ends lost 3 bases and 0 bases, in that order; junction bases with no gene match: 3. The CDR3 consists of 16 residues. Germline V CDR1 and CDR2: LGHNA, YSLEER. CDR3 nucleotide sequence: TGCGCCAGCAGCCACACTAGCGGGGATAGCACAGATACGCAGTATTTT. Translation: CASSHTSGDSTDTQYF.

The chain recombines TRBV5-1 with TRBJ2-5; TRBD1 is a possible D gene (5 bases). V lost 0 bases and J 2 bases, leaving 11 bases between the germline ends. This CDR3 has 15 residues. Per germline, CDR1 SGHRS and CDR2 YFSETQ. Here the CDR3 reads CASSLGGGFQETQYF. The CDR3 DNA sequence: TGCGCCAGCAGCTTGGGGGGCGGATTTCAAGAGACCCAGTACTTC.

This clone has a handful of counts. Since a much larger clone is just one base distant, this may be a read error. V is TRBV6-5 and J is TRBJ2-3; 12 nucleotides match TRBD1. J was trimmed by 4 bases and V by 2 bases; bases with no gene match: 1. This CDR3 spans 15 amino acids. Germline CDR1 MNHEY, CDR2 SVGAGI. CDR3 coding DNA: TGTGCCAGCAGTTACGGGACAGGGGGCGCAGATACGCAGTATTTT. Its translation is CASSYGTGGADTQYF.

The rearrangement joins TRBV30 to TRBJ2-7, with 7 bases fitting TRBD2. The V and J ends lost 4 bases and 1 base, in that order; junction bases with no gene match: 1. The CDR3 is 12 amino acids. Germline V gene data show CDR1 as GTSNPN and CDR2 as SVGIG (reference sequence). CDR3 in DNA: TGTGCCTGGACTAGCGGTTCCTACGAGCAGTACTTC. Its protein product is CAWTSGSYEQYF.

This clone was counted only a few times. The V and J genes are TRBV6-5 and TRBJ2-3, with D maybe TRBD2 (6 bases). Between the trimmed V and J ends, which lost 4 bases and 2 bases, there was a span of 13 bases. This CDR3 spans 15 amino acids. The germline V gene has CDR1 MNHEY and CDR2 SVGAGI. The DNA of the CDR3 is TGTGCCAGCAGTTTCTCGGGACTCAACACAGATACGCAGTATTTT. Protein sequence: CASSFSGLNTDTQYF.

V is TRBV18 and J is TRBJ2-1; D is uncertain. The V gene lost 0 bases and the J gene lost 4 bases, with 13 bases spanning the gap. The CDR3 covers 16 residues. The germline V gene encodes CDR1 KGHSH and CDR2 LQKENI. The CDR3 sequence: CASSPPSLGGYNEQFF. CDR3 nucleotides: TGTGCCAGCTCACCACCGTCTCTAGGTGGGTACAATGAGCAGTTCTTC.

Only one count was recorded for this clone. This sequence joins TRBV24-1 and TRBJ2-1; 7 nucleotides align to TRBD2. J lost 7 bases, V lost 9 bases, and 11 bases had no gene match. This CDR3 is built from 14 residues. Germline lookup yields CDR1 KGHDR and CDR2 SFDVKD. Written as DNA, the CDR3 is TGTGCCACCTCGTTTGCGGGAGATCGAAATGAGCAGTTCTTC. This sequence encodes CATSFAGDRNEQFF.

This sequence joins TRBV3-1 (or the pseudogene TRBV3-2) and TRBJ1-1; D uncertain. The germline gives CDR1 LGHDT, CDR2 YNNKEL (reference sequence). The CDR3 length is 12 residues. Trimming cost V 3 bases and J 0 bases, with 2 bases left between them. The CDR3 loop reads CASSHLNTEAFF. As DNA, the CDR3 is TGTGCCAGCAGCCACTTGAACACTGAAGCTTTCTTT.

The rearrangement uses TRBV28 and TRBJ2-6; tentative D call: TRBD2 (6 bases). The V gene's germline CDR1 is MDHEN and CDR2 SYDVKM. This CDR3 has 15 amino acids. V was shortened by 9 bases and J by 2 bases, with 14 bases between the two germline ends. The CDR3 DNA reads TGTGCCAGTTTGGACGGCGGGGCTGGGGCCAACGTCCTGACTTTC. Translated: CASLDGGAGANVLTF.

The chain couples TRBV9 to TRBJ2-7; D is possibly TRBD2 (5 bases). Germline CDR1 reads SGDLS; CDR2 reads YYNGEE. The CDR3 contains 15 residues. V was shortened by 2 bases and J by 4 bases, with 16 bases between the two germline ends. CDR3 loop: CASSVPGQDSYEQYF. The DNA of the CDR3 is TGTGCCAGCAGCGTTCCTGGGCAGGACTCGTACGAGCAGTACTTC.

The CDR3 is CASSVGEGQPQHF. CDR3 in DNA: TGTGCCAGCAGTGTCGGGGAGGGGCAGCCCCAGCATTTT. The V call is TRBV12-3 or TRBV12-4, the J call TRBJ1-5; weak D call: TRBD1 (5 bases). Between the trimmed V and J ends, which lost 5 bases and 7 bases, there was a span of 12 bases. This CDR3 comprises 13 residues.

The rearrangement links TRBV4-1 to TRBJ2-7; 8 bases align to TRBD2. Trimming took 2 bases from V and 4 from J; bases not matched to a gene: 4. Looked up from germline, CDR1 is MGHRA and CDR2 is YSYEKL. The CDR3 covers 14 residues. The CDR3 spells CASSQLPGGYEQYF. The CDR3 DNA is TGCGCCAGCAGCCAACTCCCGGGGGGGTACGAGCAGTACTTC.

This clone was recorded once. The rearrangement joins TRBV27 to TRBJ1-2; 10 bases line up with TRBD1. The V gene end was trimmed by 5 bases and the J gene end by 5 bases; junction bases not matched to a gene: 2. This CDR3 spans 13 amino acids. Germline-derived CDR1 and CDR2 are MNHEY and SMNVEV (reference sequence). The CDR3 loop reads CASSRQGAYGYTF. The CDR3 nucleotides are TGTGCCAGCAGTAGACAGGGGGCTTATGGCTACACCTTC.

This chain uses TRBV6-6 with TRBJ1-4, with D uncertain. Germline loops: CDR1 MNHNY, CDR2 SVGAGI (reference sequence). With 6 bases removed from V and 8 bases from J, the gap between germline ends came to 16 bases. This CDR3 has 14 residues. This chain's CDR3 is CASRGPEGGEKLFF. CDR3 bases: TGTGCCAGCAGGGGCCCCGAGGGTGGAGAAAAACTGTTTTTT.

The chain links TRBV19 to TRBJ2-1, with 11 bases matching TRBD2. The CDR3 has 16 amino acids. Per germline, CDR1 LNHDA and CDR2 SQIVND (reference sequence). Germline trimming cut 3 bases from V and 7 bases from J; bases unmatched to any gene: 8. The CDR3 sequence: CASSMQTSGSVNEQFF. Here the CDR3 DNA reads TGTGCCAGTAGTATGCAAACTAGCGGGAGCGTAAATGAGCAGTTCTTC.

This chain uses TRBV12-3 or TRBV12-4 with TRBJ2-7, with D perhaps TRBD1 (6 bases). CDR3 length: 13 residues. V lost 6 bases and J 2 bases, leaving 11 bases between the germline ends. The CDR3: CASSQGQTYEQYF. The DNA of the CDR3 is TGTGCCAGCAGCCAAGGACAGACCTACGAGCAGTACTTC.

V usage is TRBV7-3 and J usage is TRBJ2-1; perhaps TRBD2 as D (5 bases). Germline values: CDR1 SGHTA, CDR2 FQGTGA. V was shortened by 10 bases and J by 3 bases, with 10 bases between the two germline ends. The CDR3 is 12 amino acids. The DNA of the CDR3 is TGTGCCAATCCGGGATACTACAATGAGCAGTTCTTC. Amino acids: CANPGYYNEQFF.

The chain recombines TRBV4-3 with TRBJ1-1, with D unresolved. CDR3 length: 14 residues. The V end was cut by 0 bases, the J end by 0 bases, with 5 bases between. Germline CDR1 and CDR2: LGHNA and YSLEER. The CDR3 protein is CASSQDSLNTEAFF. The CDR3 coding sequence is TGCGCCAGCAGCCAAGATAGCTTGAACACTGAAGCTTTCTTT.

V gene TRBV4-3 combines with J gene TRBJ2-7; D might be TRBD1 (5 bases). Germline V gives CDR1 LGHNA, CDR2 YSLEER. Trimming shortened V by 0 bases and J by 0 bases, and 12 bases separated the two germline ends. The CDR3 has 16 residues. The DNA for the CDR3 is TGCGCCAGCAGCCAAGAAGACAGTGGGTACTCCTACGAGCAGTACTTC. Its translation: CASSQEDSGYSYEQYF.

The rearrangement uses TRBV11-2 and TRBJ1-1, with a tentative D call TRBD1 (5 bases). Trimming removed 2 bases from V and 4 bases from J, with 11 bases in between. The CDR3 covers 14 residues. From germline, CDR1 is SGHAT and CDR2 FQNNGV. The CDR3 coding sequence is TGTGCCAGCAGCTTATCCCAGGGAGGCACTGAAGCTTTCTTT. Translation: CASSLSQGGTEAFF.

This clone has just one count. The junction departs from germline at one end; a sequencing error may be responsible. The chain is built from TRBV7-7 and TRBJ2-2; TRBD2 might be the D (5 bases). Per the germline V gene, CDR1 is SSHAT and CDR2 is FNYEAQ (reference sequence). CDR3 length: 14 residues. The CDR3, as DNA: TGTGCTAGCACCCCTGGACTGTTCACCGGGGAGCTGTTTTTT. Its protein is CASTPGLFTGELFF.

This chain uses TRBV6-4 with TRBJ2-2; 9 positions agree with TRBD2. The CDR3 loop spans 17 amino acids. Germline values: CDR1 MRHNA, CDR2 SNTAGT. V dropped 4 bases and J dropped 6; count of bases not matched to a gene: 12. CDR3 nucleotides: TGTGCCAGCAGTGTTTTTGGTAGCGGGGGTGGGCCCGGGGAGCTGTTTTTT. Translation: CASSVFGSGGGPGELFF.